This TCR beta chain was retrieved from a study of blood T cell repertoires in COVID-19. Study overall: Acute-phase and convalescent COVID-19 samples originated in the United States, Italy and Spain. T cells, B-cell-depleted T cells, or PBMCs provided the cDNA or gDNA that served as material.

Methods used by the authors: Counts of nucleated cells, estimated from reference gene primer amplification, were obtained. Libraries were prepared by immunoSEQ multiplex PCR; TCRdb keeps only in-frame clonotypes and omits some of them. V and J calls and clone size follow that table, whereas D and trimming were derived from the DNA. The sample consists of roughly 120,000 clones, less than 90% of them appearing once. This clone was seen a handful of times. CDR3 length equals 14 residues. Germline-derived CDR1 and CDR2 are MNHEY and SMNVEV (reference sequence). V gave up 8 bases and J gave up 4 bases; unmatched junction bases: 6.

The source material was peripheral blood. This chain connects TRBV27 to TRBJ1-4; 8 nucleotides agree with TRBD1. The TCR sequence derives from a woman aged 60-70 years with acute or convalescent COVID-19. CDR3 nucleotides: TGTGCCAGCGGACAGGGTGGAGTTAATGAAAAACTGTTTTTT. It encodes CASGQGGVNEKLFF. Using reference TRBV27 and TRBJ1-4 for the parts outside the CDR3, the full variable domain is EAQVTQNPRYLITVTGKKLTVTCSQNMNHEYMSWYRQDPGLGLRQIYYSMNVEVTDKGDVPEGYKVSRKEKRNFPLILESPSPNQTSLYFCASGQGGVNEKLFFGSGTQLSVL.